The sequence of this T cell receptor (beta chain) was determined in a study of blood T cell repertoires in COVID-19. Overall study: Donors in the United States, Italy and Spain gave samples during acute or convalescent COVID-19. The cDNA or gDNA used as material had been derived from T cells, B-cell-depleted T cells, or PBMCs.

Per the study methods: Reference gene primer amplification gave nucleated cell count estimates. Only in-frame clones appear in the TCRdb table, and some are missing; sequencing was by immunoSEQ multiplex PCR. V and J calls and clone size are those listed in that table; D and trimming were worked out from the DNA. The table records tens of thousands of clones, roughly 90% of them present only once. Material: peripheral blood. This TCR came from a man of 80 years or more with acute or convalescent COVID-19.

The CDR3 DNA reads as TGCGCCAGCAGCCAAAGGACAGGGAACTATGGCTACACCTTC. Its translation is CASSQRTGNYGYTF. The chain carries TRBV4-1 and TRBJ1-2; 8 nucleotides match TRBD1. V dropped 2 bases and J dropped 2; count of bases not matched to a gene: 1. Germline CDR1 is MGHRA and CDR2 is YSYEKL. This CDR3 region has 14 residues.